The clone carrying this T cell receptor beta chain has just a few counts. Its antigen is still unknown. This entry belongs to a study of cytotoxic CD8 clonotypes in ibrutinib-treated CLL. Study context: Among the samples, the mean was roughly 280,000 productive templates and roughly 100,000 productive rearrangements.

Libraries were prepared by immunoSEQ multiplex PCR; TCRdb keeps only in-frame clonotypes and omits some of them. The sample records hundreds of thousands of clones, about three quarters being singletons. Study results and caveats: Sustained-remission and progressing patients had unequal sampling times.

TCR beta libraries used around 2.2 micrograms of genomic DNA from cryopreserved PBMCs. CDR1 and CDR2 (germline): GTSNPN, SVGIG (reference sequence). V dropped 7 bases and J dropped 2; count of bases not matched to a gene: 8. This CDR3 comprises 15 residues. The sequence was collected from a human donor with chronic lymphocytic leukemia. The material was PBMCs, obtained after 24 months of ibrutinib treatment. The chain carries TRBV30 and TRBJ2-2, with 9 bases identical to TRBD1. The CDR3: CASNRQGGNTGELFF. The CDR3 bases are TGTGCCTCCAACCGACAGGGGGGTAACACCGGGGAGCTGTTTTTT.